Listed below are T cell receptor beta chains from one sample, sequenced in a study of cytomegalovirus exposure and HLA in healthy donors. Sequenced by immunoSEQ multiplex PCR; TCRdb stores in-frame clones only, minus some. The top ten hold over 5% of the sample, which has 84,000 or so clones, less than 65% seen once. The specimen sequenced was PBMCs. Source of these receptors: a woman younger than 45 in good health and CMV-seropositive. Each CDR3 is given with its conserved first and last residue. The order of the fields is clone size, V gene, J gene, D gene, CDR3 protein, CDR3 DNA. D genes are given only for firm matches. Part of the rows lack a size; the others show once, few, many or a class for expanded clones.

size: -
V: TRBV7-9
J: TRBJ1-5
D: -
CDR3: CSSSSGGERQPQHF
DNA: TGTTCCAGCAGCTCGGGGGGAGAAAGGCAGCCCCAGCATTTT

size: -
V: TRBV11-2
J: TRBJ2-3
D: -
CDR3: CASSSGLFGASDTQYF
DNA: TGTGCCAGCAGCTCCGGTTTATTTGGGGCTTCAGATACGCAGTATTTT

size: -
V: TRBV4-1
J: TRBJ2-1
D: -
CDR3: CASSQGRGGARYNEQFF
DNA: TGCGCCAGCAGCCAAGGAAGGGGGGGGGCCCGCTACAATGAGCAGTTCTTC

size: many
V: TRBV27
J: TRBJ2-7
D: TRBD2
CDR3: CASSSQSGGQTYEQYF
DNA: TGTGCCAGCAGTTCCCAGAGCGGGGGGCAGACCTACGAGCAGTACTTC

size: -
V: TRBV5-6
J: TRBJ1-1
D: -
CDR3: CASSLKGGTEAFF
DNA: TGTGCCAGCAGCTTAAAAGGCGGCACTGAAGCTTTCTTT

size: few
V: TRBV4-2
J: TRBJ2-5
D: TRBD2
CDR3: CASSQTSGGAKTQYF
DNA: TGTGCCAGCAGCCAAACTAGCGGGGGGGCGAAGACCCAGTACTTC

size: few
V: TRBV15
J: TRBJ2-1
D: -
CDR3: CATSRGGTYNEQFF
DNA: TGTGCCACCAGCAGAGGGGGGACTTACAATGAGCAGTTCTTC

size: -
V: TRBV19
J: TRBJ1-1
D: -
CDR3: CASSRRSNTEAFF
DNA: TGTGCCAGTAGTAGGCGGAGCAACACTGAAGCTTTCTTT

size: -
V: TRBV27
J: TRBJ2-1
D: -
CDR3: CASSLSVAYNEQFF
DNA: TGTGCCAGCAGTTTATCGGTCGCGTACAATGAGCAGTTCTTC

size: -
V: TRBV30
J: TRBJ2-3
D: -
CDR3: CAWSFRGVDTQYF
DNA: TGTGCCTGGAGTTTTCGGGGAGTAGATACGCAGTATTTT

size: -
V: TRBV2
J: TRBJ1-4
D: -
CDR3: CASSQEVGEKLFF
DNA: TGTGCCAGCAGCCAGGAGGTTGGTGAAAAACTGTTTTTT

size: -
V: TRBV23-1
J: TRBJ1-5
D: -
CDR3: CARRRDQPQHF
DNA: TGCGCCAGGAGACGGGATCAGCCCCAGCATTTT

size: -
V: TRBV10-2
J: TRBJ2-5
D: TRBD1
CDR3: CASSDGQGGETQYF
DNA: TGCGCCAGCAGTGACGGACAGGGTGGTGAGACCCAGTACTTC

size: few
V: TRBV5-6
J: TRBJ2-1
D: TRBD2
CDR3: CASSLGAGVEFF
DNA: TGTGCCAGCAGCTTGGGGGCGGGGGTGGAGTTCTTC

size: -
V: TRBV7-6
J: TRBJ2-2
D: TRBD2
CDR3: CASSSDGGGLTGELFF
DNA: TGTGCCAGCAGCTCCGATGGCGGGGGACTCACCGGGGAGCTGTTTTTT

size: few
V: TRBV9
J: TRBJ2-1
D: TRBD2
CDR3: CASSALSGGGNEQFF
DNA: TGTGCCAGCAGCGCACTTAGCGGGGGGGGAAATGAGCAGTTCTTC

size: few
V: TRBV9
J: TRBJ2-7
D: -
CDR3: CASSPNLGEQYF
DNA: TGTGCCAGCAGCCCAAATCTCGGCGAGCAGTACTTC

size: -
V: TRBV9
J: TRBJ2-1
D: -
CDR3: CASSVEIYNEQFF
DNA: TGTGCCAGCAGCGTCGAGATTTACAATGAGCAGTTCTTC

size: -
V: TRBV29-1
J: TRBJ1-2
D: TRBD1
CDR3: CSVESPGQGEYGYTF
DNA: TGCAGCGTTGAATCCCCGGGACAGGGTGAATATGGCTACACCTTC

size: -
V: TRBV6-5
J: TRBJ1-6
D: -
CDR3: CASSESLSTLHF
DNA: TGTGCCAGCAGTGAATCCCTATCAACCCTCCACTTT

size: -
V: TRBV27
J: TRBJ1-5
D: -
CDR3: CASSFRRAGNQPQHF
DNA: TGTGCCAGCAGTTTTCGGCGGGCGGGCAATCAGCCCCAGCATTTT

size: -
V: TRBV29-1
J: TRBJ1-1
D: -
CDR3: CSVHPRAVTEAFF
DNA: TGCAGCGTCCACCCCAGGGCAGTCACTGAAGCTTTCTTT

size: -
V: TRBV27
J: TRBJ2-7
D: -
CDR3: CASSSLEAVEYEQYF
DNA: TGTGCCAGCAGTTCGCTAGAAGCGGTGGAGTACGAGCAGTACTTC

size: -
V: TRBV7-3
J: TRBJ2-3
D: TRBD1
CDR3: CASSLRAGQGADTQYF
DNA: TGTGCCAGCAGCTTAAGGGCGGGACAGGGGGCAGATACGCAGTATTTT